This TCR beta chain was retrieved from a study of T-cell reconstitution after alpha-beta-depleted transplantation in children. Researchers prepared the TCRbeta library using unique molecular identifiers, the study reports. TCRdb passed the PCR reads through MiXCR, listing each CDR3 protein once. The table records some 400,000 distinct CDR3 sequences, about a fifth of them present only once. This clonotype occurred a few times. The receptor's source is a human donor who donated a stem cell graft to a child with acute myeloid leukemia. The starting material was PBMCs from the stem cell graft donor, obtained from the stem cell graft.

CDR3 nucleotide sequence: TGCAGTGCTAGTCGGGGGCTGGACACTGAAGCTTTCTTT. It encodes CSASRGLDTEAFF. J is TRBJ1-1 and V is TRBV20-1, with TRBD1 as a possible D gene (6 bases). V lost 3 bases, J lost 3 bases, and 11 bases lay in between. The CDR3 runs to 13 residues. Germline V gives CDR1 DFQATT, CDR2 SNEGSKA (reference sequence).